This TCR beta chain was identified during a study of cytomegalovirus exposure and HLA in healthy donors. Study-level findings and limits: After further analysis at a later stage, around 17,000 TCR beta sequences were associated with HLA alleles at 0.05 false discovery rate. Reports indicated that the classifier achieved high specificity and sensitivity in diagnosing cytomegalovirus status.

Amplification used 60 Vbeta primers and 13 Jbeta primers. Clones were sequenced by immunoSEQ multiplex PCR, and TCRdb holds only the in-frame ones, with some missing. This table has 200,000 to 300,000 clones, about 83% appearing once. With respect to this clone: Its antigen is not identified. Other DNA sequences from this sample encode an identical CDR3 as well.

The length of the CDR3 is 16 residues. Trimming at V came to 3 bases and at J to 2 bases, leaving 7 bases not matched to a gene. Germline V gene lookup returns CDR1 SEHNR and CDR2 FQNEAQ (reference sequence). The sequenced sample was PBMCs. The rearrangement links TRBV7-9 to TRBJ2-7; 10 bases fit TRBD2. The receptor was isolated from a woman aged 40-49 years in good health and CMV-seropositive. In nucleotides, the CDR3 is TGTGCCAGCAGCTTGGCGAGGCTAGCGGGGGCCTACGAGCAGTACTTC. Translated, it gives CASSLARLAGAYEQYF.